The rows below give T cell receptor beta chains drawn from one sample of a study of T cell responses to AZD1222 COVID-19 vaccine. The repertoire was sequenced with immunoSEQ multiplex PCR; TCRdb's copy has only in-frame clones and lacks some. This table has around 190,000 clones, roughly 92% appearing once. This sample comprised peripheral blood, obtained on day 0 of AZD1222 vaccination. Receptor source: an adult in good health. Both conserved end residues are part of each CDR3.

V: TRBV28; J: TRBJ1-4; CDR3: CASSKGGDVEKLFF
V: TRBV19; J: TRBJ1-2; CDR3: CASSIPAGGYYGYTF
V: TRBV11-3; J: TRBJ2-5; CDR3: CASSLGLAPKRETQYF
V: TRBV30; J: TRBJ1-3; CDR3: CAWTGGGNTIYF
V: TRBV4-2; J: TRBJ2-3; CDR3: CASSQDPTSGSSTDTQYF
V: TRBV15; J: TRBJ2-7; CDR3: CATSRKTSGVHEQYF
V: TRBV14; J: TRBJ1-4; CDR3: CASSHQGAKLFF
V: TRBV7-9; J: TRBJ2-3; CDR3: CASSPTGGGGSLYTQYF
V: TRBV28; J: TRBJ1-1; CDR3: CASSLSGQGFDEAFF
V: TRBV29-1; J: TRBJ1-2; CDR3: CSVDMIHRLYGYTF
V: TRBV3-1/TRBV3-2; J: TRBJ2-7; CDR3: CASSQRIPQEQYF
V: TRBV7-9; J: TRBJ1-1; CDR3: CASSLEGNTEAFF
V: TRBV4-2; J: TRBJ2-1; CDR3: CASSQPGQGDYEQFF
V: TRBV6-5; J: TRBJ2-3; CDR3: CASRGTSRDTQYF
V: TRBV6-5; J: TRBJ1-4; CDR3: CASSGGRGRREKLFF
V: TRBV3-1/TRBV3-2; J: TRBJ1-6; CDR3: CASMEGINSPLHF
V: TRBV7-9; J: TRBJ1-2; CDR3: CASSLVAANYGYTF
V: TRBV6-5; J: TRBJ1-6; CDR3: CASMRTGDSPLHF
V: TRBV27; J: TRBJ1-5; CDR3: CASSRSGQPQHF
V: TRBV20-1; J: TRBJ2-7; CDR3: CSARYTEQYF
V: TRBV11-3; J: TRBJ1-1; CDR3: CASSLVGGSTEAFF
V: TRBV4-1; J: TRBJ2-3; CDR3: CASSQDSLFPRSTDTQYF
V: TRBV6-1; J: TRBJ2-1; CDR3: CASSENQLAAGRDEQFF
V: TRBV5-1; J: TRBJ2-5; CDR3: CASSIGPEGGETQYF
V: TRBV9; J: TRBJ2-7; CDR3: CASSVEEERKQYF
V: TRBV5-1; J: TRBJ2-3; CDR3: CASRRKQGTDTQYF
V: TRBV2; J: TRBJ1-5; CDR3: CASSHPRGQGGNAENQPQHF
V: TRBV9; J: TRBJ2-3; CDR3: CASSPGGSGGATDTQYF
V: TRBV27; J: TRBJ1-1; CDR3: CASSRAGLRTEAFF
V: TRBV5-4; J: TRBJ1-1; CDR3: CASSLEVQAEAFF
V: TRBV7-2; J: TRBJ2-2; CDR3: CASSLVEGSGGELFF
V: TRBV10-3; J: TRBJ1-1; CDR3: CAILQGLNTEAFF
V: TRBV25-1; J: TRBJ1-2; CDR3: CASSELGGGYTF
V: TRBV15; J: TRBJ1-6; CDR3: CATSRDGTGDMGNSPLHF
V: TRBV7-3; J: TRBJ1-1; CDR3: CASSPDPNAEAFF
V: TRBV6-2/TRBV6-3; J: TRBJ2-1; CDR3: CASSYRTPWSSYNEQFF